The present TCR beta chain was sequenced within a study of T cells after yellow fever vaccination (dated by TCRdb to about 2019). Background on the whole study: The SMART-Seq v4 Ultra Low Input RNA kit was used to prepare libraries from fractions with low cell numbers. Bulk TCR alpha and beta repertoires were sequenced longitudinally to track T-cell clones before and after primary and booster YFV17D yellow fever vaccination. Two healthy male donors made up the cohort, one aged 18 to 29 years and the other aged 30 to 40 years. Blood was collected at multiple timepoints before and after primary and secondary immunization, and bulk PBMC replicates and cell subsets were isolated.

With regard to this clonotype: Its antigen has not been determined. Qualities for individual bases were not recorded, and no much larger clone is one base off.

Synthesis of TCR cDNA relied on 5'RACE template switching, a step that introduced a universal primer site along with unique molecular identifiers. Priming of cDNA synthesis was performed from both the TCR alpha and TCR beta constant segments. Libraries were amplified in two PCR steps, with sample barcodes and sequencing adapters added in the second step. Sequencing of libraries was performed on Illumina HiSeq 2500 (2x100 bp) or NovaSeq (2x150 bp). Per the source publication's procedure: MIGEC handled demultiplexing of reads and collapsing into UMI consensus sequences, while MiXCR performed V(D)J alignment. Vaccine-responding clonotypes were defined with edgeR using replicate PBMC samples, requiring FDR below 0.01 and a log2 fold change above 5 up to day 15. Each bulk clonotype received a CD4 or CD8 identity based on whether the sequenced CD4 or CD8 repertoire contained that clonotype at higher abundance. TCRdb applied fastp at Q25 and MiXCR to the public reads, then kept only in-frame beta chains. Each CDR3 protein gets just one entry, which takes the most common genes and DNA from the rows behind it. TCRdb, rather than the study authors, made the V and J calls. The sample yields under 600,000 distinct CDR3 sequences; 13% were counted once. Together, the top ten hold about an eighth of the sample.

The CDR3 runs 14 amino acids, cysteine and phenylalanine included. The entry retains the CDR3 DNA only, 42 bases that are in frame from base 1. V sheds 3 bases and J sheds 2 bases, leaving 11 bases between their ends. The germline V gene yields KGHSH for CDR1 and LQKENI for CDR2. Per the publication, the treatment or condition label means: live attenuated yellow fever vaccine strain. Two biological replicates of bulk PBMCs were collected at each blood-draw timepoint. PBMCs were isolated from peripheral blood using a standard Ficoll-Paque protocol. RNA was extracted with TriZol from bulk PBMCs, CD4 and CD8 fractions, and dextramer-positive and dextramer-negative fractions. Findings and caveats that apply to the study as a whole: A small fraction of clonotypes showed up in both the CD4 and CD8 compartments, probably as a result of convergent recombination. Compared with the primary T-cell response, the secondary T-cell response was weaker but faster, peaking on day 5 rather than day 15. FACS-sorted repertoires could contain abundant contaminating clonotypes from the bulk population, so computational filtering was required. Most clones expanded after primary vaccination (almost 97% of CD4 and around 88% of CD8) were re-detected after the booster, suggesting that broad memory maintenance occurred. Because only two donors were included in the study, the extent to which the findings can be generalized is limited.

The chain is encoded by TRBV18 joined to TRBJ2-7; the D region possibly corresponds to TRBD1 (5 bases align). This clonotype was obtained from a young man who received the YFV17D yellow fever vaccine. The sequences come from PBMCs, collected on the day of the yellow fever booster vaccination. The nucleotide sequence is given as TGTGCCAGCTCACCTCTACAGGAACCCTACGAGCAGTACTTC. The translation is CASSPLQEPYEQYF.